This entry describes one T cell receptor beta chain. Antigen specificity is unknown. This sample was taken from a study of T cell responses to AZD1222 COVID-19 vaccine. Repertoires were generated with immunoSEQ multiplex PCR, while TCRdb's copy carries only in-frame clones and drops some. The sample consists of about 86,000 clones, 88% of them appearing once. General study results and limits: Clonal diversity may have been underestimated in mostly white British donors.

Per germline, CDR1 MNHEY and CDR2 SVGAGI. CDR3 length: 14 amino acids. Trimming left V 0 bases short and J 6 bases short, with 9 bases between. The clonotype originates from an adult who received the AZD1222 COVID-19 vaccine. The chain joins TRBV6-5 to TRBJ1-5; the D is unclear. The source material was peripheral blood, sampled 28 days after the second AZD1222 dose. The CDR3 nucleotides are TGTGCCAGCAGTTACTCGAGCACAATTCAGCCCCAGCATTTT. Its translation is CASSYSSTIQPQHF.